These 31 T cell receptor beta chains originate from one sample sequenced in a study of PD-L1 blockade in urothelial cancer. Assay used: immunoSEQ multiplex PCR; TCRdb lists only in-frame clones, some missing. The top ten hold approximately 15% of the sample, which has tens of thousands of clones, around 88% seen once. Time point described: pretreatment peripheral blood. Source: PBMCs, taken around atezolizumab (anti-PD-L1) treatment. The receptors stem from a man aged 55 to 70 with urothelial cancer.

The chain carries TRBV18 and TRBJ2-3; TRBD2 aligns across 14 bases. CDR3 length equals 15 residues. The germline V gene has CDR1 KGHSH and CDR2 LQKENI. V shed 3 bases, J shed 6 bases, and the junction held 2 bases outside the gene matches. The CDR3 coding sequence is TGTGCCAGCTCACCGACTAGCGGGGGGGAGGATACGCAGTATTTT. Amino acids: CASSPTSGGEDTQYF.

This chain joins TRBV6-1 and TRBJ2-3, with D uncertain. V lost 2 bases to trimming and J lost 4 bases, with 10 bases between them. There are 14 residues in the CDR3. Germline loops: CDR1 MNHNS, CDR2 SASEGT. Here the CDR3 DNA reads TGTGCCAGCAGTGAATCGCAGTTCCCAGATACGCAGTATTTT. Translation: CASSESQFPDTQYF.

This rearrangement joins TRBV29-1 to TRBJ2-2, with 9 bases identical to TRBD1. The CDR3 loop spans 14 amino acids. Trimming removed 7 bases from V and 7 bases from J; junction bases left unmatched: 10. Per germline, CDR1 SQVTM and CDR2 ANQGSEA. The DNA for the CDR3 is TGCAGCGCCGGAGACAGGGGGTTTAGCGGGGAGCTGTTTTTT. It codes for CSAGDRGFSGELFF.

The J gene is TRBJ1-2, the V gene TRBV7-3; D is possibly TRBD1 (6 bases). Germline loops: CDR1 SGHTA, CDR2 FQGTGA. V lost 4 bases to trimming and J lost 4 bases, with 13 bases between them. The CDR3 extends over 14 amino acids. The CDR3 spells CASSSGGSSYGYTF. The CDR3 DNA reads TGTGCCAGCAGCTCGGGGGGCAGTAGCTATGGCTACACCTTC.

Comment on this clone: An end of the junction differs from the germline gene, which may be a read error. The chain has TRBV7-7 and TRBJ2-2; possible D gene TRBD2, 6 bases. The CDR3 has 14 residues. Germline V gene sequence: CDR1 SSHAT, CDR2 FNYEAQ (reference sequence). The CDR3 loop reads CASSPTAGTGELFF. The DNA of the CDR3 is TGTGCTAGCAGCCCTACGGCGGGGACCGGGGAGCTGTTTTTT.

Turning to this clone: The identical CDR3 is also encoded by other nucleotide sequences in the sample. This rearrangement joins TRBV7-9 to TRBJ1-1; a weak D match, TRBD1 (6 bases). This CDR3 contains 13 residues. The V gene lost 5 bases and the J gene lost 1 base, with 8 bases spanning the gap. Germline V gives CDR1 SEHNR, CDR2 FQNEAQ (reference sequence). This chain's CDR3 is CASSRGGNTEAFF. The CDR3 DNA is TGTGCCAGCAGCCGAGGGGGGAACACTGAAGCTTTCTTT.

The chain couples TRBV7-2 to TRBJ2-3; a weak D match, TRBD2 (7 bases). V was pared by 10 bases and J by 2 bases, with 22 bases between. The CDR3 has 16 amino acids. Germline assignment: CDR1 SGHTA and CDR2 FQGNSA. The CDR3 DNA follows: TGTGCCACCAAGCTAGAGGGGGGGCCTCTCACAGATACGCAGTATTTT. This translates into CATKLEGGPLTDTQYF.

The rearrangement links TRBV6-6 to TRBJ1-6; D is perhaps TRBD1 (5 bases). The CDR3 has 14 residues. The germline CDR1 and CDR2 sequences are MNHNY and SVGAGI (reference sequence). V was clipped by 5 bases and J by 5 bases, with 10 bases between them. The CDR3 protein is CASSKRQNNSPLHF. The CDR3 DNA is TGTGCCAGCAGTAAAAGACAGAATAATTCACCCCTCCACTTT.

V usage is TRBV27 and J usage is TRBJ2-1; 10 nucleotides align to TRBD2. This CDR3 has 15 amino acids. Germline CDR1 and CDR2: MNHEY and SMNVEV (reference sequence). The junction had 3 bases not matched to a gene; V was cut back by 0 bases and J by 7 bases. CDR3 sequence (DNA): TGTGCCAGCAGTTTATCAGCGGGGGGGCCGAATGAGCAGTTCTTC. It is translated as CASSLSAGGPNEQFF.

This chain uses TRBV30 with TRBJ1-2; D possibly corresponds to TRBD1 (6 bases). The CDR3 extends over 14 amino acids. Germline CDR1 GTSNPN, CDR2 SVGIG (reference sequence). The V and J ends lost 3 bases and 3 bases respectively, with 14 bases between them. In DNA, the CDR3 is TGTGCCTGGAGCGAAAGGACAGACTACTATGGCTACACCTTC. Translated: CAWSERTDYYGYTF.

This rearrangement joins TRBV18 to TRBJ2-1; 8 bases line up with TRBD1. V lost 3 bases to trimming and J lost 5 bases; unmatched junction nucleotides: 12. CDR1 and CDR2 (germline): KGHSH, LQKENI. The CDR3 covers 17 residues. The CDR3 loop is CASSPPTGAKSNNEQFF. The DNA for the CDR3 is TGTGCCAGCTCACCTCCGACAGGGGCGAAAAGCAACAATGAGCAGTTCTTC.

This chain connects TRBV15 to TRBJ2-7; D is ambiguous. The CDR3 length is 16 residues. CDR1 is LNHNV and CDR2 is YYDKDF in the germline V gene (reference sequence). The V gene lost 0 bases and the J gene lost 0 bases, with 12 bases spanning the gap. The CDR3 sequence: CATSRDQRPSSYEQYF. The DNA of the CDR3 is TGTGCCACCAGCAGAGACCAACGCCCGAGCTCCTACGAGCAGTACTTC. Drawing the rest from reference TRBV15 and TRBJ2-7, the complete variable domain is DAMVIQNPRYQVTQFGKPVTLSCSQTLNHNVMYWYQQKSSQAPKLLFHYYDKDFNNEADTPDNFQSRRPNTSFCFLDIRSPGLGDTAMYLCATSRDQRPSSYEQYFGPGTRLTVT.

The chain links TRBV19 to TRBJ2-2, with D possibly being TRBD2 (6 bases). Per the germline V gene, CDR1 is LNHDA and CDR2 is SQIVND (reference sequence). The CDR3 loop spans 15 amino acids. V lost 5 bases and J lost 0, with 10 bases in between. CDR3 amino acids: CASSQAGANTGELFF. The CDR3 nucleotides are TGTGCCAGTAGTCAAGCGGGCGCGAACACCGGGGAGCTGTTTTTT.

This chain uses TRBV30 with TRBJ1-2, with TRBD1 matching 7 bases. This CDR3 is 13 amino acids long. J lost 9 bases, V lost 0 bases, and 7 bases had no gene match. In germline, CDR1 is GTSNPN, CDR2 SVGIG (reference sequence). Here the CDR3 reads CAWSVMEGASYTF. The CDR3, as DNA: TGTGCCTGGAGTGTAATGGAGGGGGCCAGCTACACCTTC.

The genes are TRBV2 and TRBJ2-1, with D tentatively TRBD1 (7 bases). CDR1 SNHLY and CDR2 FYNNEI come from the germline V gene. This CDR3 spans 16 amino acids. The V and J ends lost 7 bases and 0 bases respectively, with 16 bases between them. The CDR3 is CASKAQGTYSYNEQFF. Written as DNA, the CDR3 is TGTGCCAGCAAAGCACAGGGGACTTACTCCTACAATGAGCAGTTCTTC.

In DNA, the CDR3 is TGTGCCACCAGCAGAGATTTAGGATTGGGCGGCTACACCTTC. It translates to CATSRDLGLGGYTF. This chain uses TRBV15 with TRBJ1-2; D gene ambiguous. The CDR3 spans 14 residues. Germline V gene data show CDR1 as LNHNV and CDR2 as YYDKDF (reference sequence). Trimming removed 0 bases from V and 8 bases from J, with 13 bases in between.

The DNA for the CDR3 is TGTGCCAGCAGCTTAGCGAGGGGGCAAGAGACCCAGTACTTC. Residues: CASSLARGQETQYF. The rearrangement joins TRBV7-2 to TRBJ2-5; maybe TRBD1 (6 bases). Germline V gives CDR1 SGHTA, CDR2 FQGNSA. Trimming shortened V by 0 bases and J by 2 bases, and 7 bases separated the two germline ends. The CDR3 contains 14 residues.

The CDR3 DNA sequence: TGTGCCAGCAGCCCCCGGGGAAGCACAGATACGCAGTATTTT. It translates to CASSPRGSTDTQYF. The rearrangement joins TRBV11-3 to TRBJ2-3; D perhaps matches TRBD2 (5 bases). Germline V gene sequence: CDR1 SGHNT, CDR2 YENEEA. The CDR3 has 14 amino acids. The V end lost 5 bases, the J end lost 0 bases, and 9 bases lay between the germline ends.

The chain carries TRBV6-5 and TRBJ1-2; TRBD1 matches 8 bases. Per the germline V gene, CDR1 is MNHEY and CDR2 is SVGAGI. Trimming removed 6 bases from V and 6 bases from J; junction bases left unmatched: 6. The CDR3 runs 13 residues. This CDR3 is CASRNRQGNGYTF. CDR3 DNA: TGTGCCAGCAGAAATAGACAGGGGAATGGCTACACCTTC.

V and J are TRBV6-1 and TRBJ2-4, with D possibly matching TRBD1 (6 bases). This CDR3 is 13 amino acids long. Germline loops: CDR1 MNHNS, CDR2 SASEGT. Trimming removed 6 bases from V and 6 bases from J, with 12 bases in between. CDR3 in DNA: TGTGCCAGCAGGTTATCGACAGGAAACATTCAGTACTTC. As protein: CASRLSTGNIQYF.

V usage is TRBV25-1 and J usage is TRBJ2-5; 8 nucleotides match TRBD1. Germline V gene sequence: CDR1 MGHDK, CDR2 SYGVNS. The CDR3 consists of 16 residues. Trimming cost V 3 bases and J 0 bases; bases outside gene matches: 6. CDR3 nucleotides: TGTGCCAGCAGTGATTGGACGACAGGGGACCAAGAGACCCAGTACTTC. It is translated as CASSDWTTGDQETQYF.

The chain is built from TRBV7-3 and TRBJ1-1; 11 nucleotides align to TRBD1. The germline CDR1 and CDR2 sequences are SGHTA and FQGTGA. The CDR3 length is 15 residues. V dropped 0 bases and J dropped 5; count of bases not matched to a gene: 2. CDR3 sequence reads: CASSLTDRGRTEAFF. The CDR3 DNA sequence: TGTGCCAGCAGCTTAACGGACAGGGGGCGGACTGAAGCTTTCTTT. The whole variable domain, filled in from reference TRBV7-3 and TRBJ1-1, reads GAGVSQTPSNKVTEKGKYVELRCDPISGHTALYWYRQSLGQGPEFLIYFQGTGAADDSGLPNDRFFAVRPEGSVSTLKIQRTERGDSAVYLCASSLTDRGRTEAFFGQGTRLTVV.

The chain employs TRBV7-6 and TRBJ1-1; D possibly corresponds to TRBD1 (5 bases). CDR1 and CDR2 from the germline V gene are SGHVS and FNYEAQ. The CDR3 has 16 residues. V gave up 1 base and J gave up 1 base, with 13 bases separating them. In nucleotides, the CDR3 is TGTGCCAGCAGCTTAGGATCAGGGCTGGGGAACACTGAAGCTTTCTTT. Its translation is CASSLGSGLGNTEAFF.

The chain uses TRBV19 and TRBJ1-5; D possibly corresponds to TRBD1 (6 bases). The germline V gene has CDR1 LNHDA and CDR2 SQIVND (reference sequence). The CDR3 runs to 15 residues. V was shortened by 2 bases and J by 6 bases, with 14 bases between the two germline ends. CDR3 bases: TGTGCCAGTAGTATACAGGGGACGGGGAGTCAGCCCCAGCATTTT. This translates into CASSIQGTGSQPQHF.

DNA for the CDR3: TGTGCCAGCAGCCTAGGGGGACAGGGTACCAACTATGGCTACACCTTC. Its protein is CASSLGGQGTNYGYTF. This chain links TRBV7-8 with TRBJ1-2; TRBD1 matches at 9 bases. The CDR3 spans 16 residues. The germline CDR1 and CDR2 sequences are SGHVS and FQNEAQ. Trimming at V came to 5 bases and at J to 2 bases, leaving 9 bases not matched to a gene.

The genes are TRBV5-1 and TRBJ2-3; 9 nucleotides match TRBD2. Germline V CDR1 and CDR2: SGHRS, YFSETQ. V lost 0 bases, J lost 4 bases, and 6 bases stayed unmatched. The CDR3 is made up of 16 amino acids. The CDR3 bases are TGCGCCAGCAGCTTGGAATTGCGGGGGGGCGCAGATACGCAGTATTTT. The encoded protein is CASSLELRGGADTQYF.

This chain connects TRBV2 to TRBJ2-7, with 9 nucleotides matching TRBD2. The germline gives CDR1 SNHLY, CDR2 FYNNEI. The ends lost 7 bases at V and 6 bases at J; junction bases unmatched: 13. This CDR3 comprises 15 residues. CDR3 region: CASTRNDLAGSEQYF. For the CDR3, the DNA is TGTGCCAGCACCCGAAACGATCTAGCGGGGAGCGAGCAGTACTTC. Full variable domain (remainder filled in from reference TRBV2 and TRBJ2-7): EPEVTQTPSHQVTQMGQEVILRCVPISNHLYFYWYRQILGQKVEFLVSFYNNEISEKSEIFDDQFSVERPDGSNFTLKIRSTKLEDSAMYFCASTRNDLAGSEQYFGPGTRLTVT.

This clone turned up a few times. The V and J genes are TRBV7-8 and TRBJ1-5, with D hard to call. The CDR3 extends over 12 amino acids. The V gene lost 2 bases and the J gene lost 4 bases, with 3 bases spanning the gap. Germline assignment: CDR1 SGHVS and CDR2 FQNEAQ. CDR3 residues: CASSLYNQPQHF. Here the CDR3 DNA reads TGTGCCAGCAGCTTATATAATCAGCCCCAGCATTTT.

The rearrangement links TRBV9 to TRBJ1-1; D possibly corresponds to TRBD1 (6 bases). This CDR3 contains 14 residues. Trimming removed 0 bases from V and 1 base from J, with 7 bases in between. CDR1 SGDLS and CDR2 YYNGEE come from the germline V gene. CDR3 region: CASSVGGQNTEAFF. CDR3 DNA: TGTGCCAGCAGCGTAGGGGGACAGAACACTGAAGCTTTCTTT.

The chain carries TRBV30 and TRBJ2-5, with D possibly TRBD1 on 5 matching bases. This CDR3 spans 16 amino acids. The V and J ends lost 3 bases and 0 bases respectively, with 17 bases between them. Germline V gene data show CDR1 as GTSNPN and CDR2 as SVGIG (reference sequence). CDR3 loop: CAWSSFKGRNQETQYF. In DNA form, the CDR3 reads TGTGCCTGGAGCTCCTTTAAGGGGCGCAACCAAGAGACCCAGTACTTC.

The gene calls are TRBV9 and TRBJ2-3; the match to TRBD2 covers 12 bases. This CDR3 has 16 residues. The germline CDR1 and CDR2 sequences are SGDLS and YYNGEE. Unmatched junction bases numbered 6, after V lost 3 bases and J lost 4 bases. The CDR3: CASSGGTSGPADTQYF. In DNA form, the CDR3 reads TGTGCCAGCAGCGGCGGGACTAGCGGGCCGGCAGATACGCAGTATTTT.